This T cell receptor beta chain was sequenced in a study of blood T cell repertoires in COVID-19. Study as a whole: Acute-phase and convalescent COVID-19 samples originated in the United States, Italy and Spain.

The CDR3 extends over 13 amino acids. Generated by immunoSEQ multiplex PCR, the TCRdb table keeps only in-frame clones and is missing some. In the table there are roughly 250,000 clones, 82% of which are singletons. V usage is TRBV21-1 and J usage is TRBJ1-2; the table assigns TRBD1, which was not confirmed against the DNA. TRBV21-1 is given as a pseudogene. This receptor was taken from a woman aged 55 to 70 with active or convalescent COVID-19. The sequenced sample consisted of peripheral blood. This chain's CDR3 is CASSNNSNYGYTF. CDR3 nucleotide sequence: TGTGCCAGCAGCAACAACAGTAACTATGGCTACACCTTC.